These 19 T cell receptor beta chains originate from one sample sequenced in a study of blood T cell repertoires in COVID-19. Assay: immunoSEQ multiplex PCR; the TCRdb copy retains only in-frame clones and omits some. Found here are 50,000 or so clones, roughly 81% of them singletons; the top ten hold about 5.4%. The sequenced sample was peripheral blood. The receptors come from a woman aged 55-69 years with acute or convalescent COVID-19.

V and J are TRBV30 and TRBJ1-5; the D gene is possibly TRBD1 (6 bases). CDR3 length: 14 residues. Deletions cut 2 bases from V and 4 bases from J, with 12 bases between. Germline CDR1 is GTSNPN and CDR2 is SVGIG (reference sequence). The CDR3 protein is CAWSSDRANQPQHF. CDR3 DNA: TGTGCCTGGAGTTCGGACAGAGCAAATCAGCCCCAGCATTTT.

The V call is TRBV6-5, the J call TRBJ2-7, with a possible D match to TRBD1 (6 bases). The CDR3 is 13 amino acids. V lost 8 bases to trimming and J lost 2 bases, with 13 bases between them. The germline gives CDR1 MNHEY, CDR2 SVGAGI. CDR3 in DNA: TGTGCCAGCTCAGACAGGAATGCCTACGAGCAGTACTTC. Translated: CASSDRNAYEQYF.

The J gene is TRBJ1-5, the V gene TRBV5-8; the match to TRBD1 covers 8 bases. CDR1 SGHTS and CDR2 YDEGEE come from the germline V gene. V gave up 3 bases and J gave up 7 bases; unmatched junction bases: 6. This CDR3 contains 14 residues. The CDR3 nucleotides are TGTGCCAGCAGCTCCTATGGACAGGGACAGCCCCAGCATTTT. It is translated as CASSSYGQGQPQHF. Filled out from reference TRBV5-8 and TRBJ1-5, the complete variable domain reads EAGVTQSPTHLIKTRGQQATLRCSPISGHTSVYWYQQALGLGLQFLLWYDEGEERNRGNFPPRFSGRQFPNYSSELNVNALELEDSALYLCASSSYGQGQPQHFGDGTRLSIL.

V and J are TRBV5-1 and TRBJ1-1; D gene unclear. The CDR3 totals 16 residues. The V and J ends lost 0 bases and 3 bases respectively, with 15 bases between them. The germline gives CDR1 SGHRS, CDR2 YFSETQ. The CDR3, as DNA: TGCGCCAGCAGCTTGGCCTTAAAAGGCGCGGACACTGAAGCTTTCTTT. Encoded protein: CASSLALKGADTEAFF.

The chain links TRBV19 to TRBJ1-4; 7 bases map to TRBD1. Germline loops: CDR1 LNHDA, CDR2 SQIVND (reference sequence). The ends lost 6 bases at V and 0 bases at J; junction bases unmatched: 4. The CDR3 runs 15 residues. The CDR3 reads CASSDTGATNEKLFF. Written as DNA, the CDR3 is TGTGCCAGTAGCGATACAGGGGCAACTAATGAAAAACTGTTTTTT.

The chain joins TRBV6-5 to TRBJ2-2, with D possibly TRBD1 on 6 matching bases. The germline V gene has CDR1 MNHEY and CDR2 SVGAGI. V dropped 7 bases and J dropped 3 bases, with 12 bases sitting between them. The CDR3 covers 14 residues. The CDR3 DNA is TGTGCCAGCACCCTAACAGGGTACACCGGGGAGCTGTTTTTT. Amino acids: CASTLTGYTGELFF.

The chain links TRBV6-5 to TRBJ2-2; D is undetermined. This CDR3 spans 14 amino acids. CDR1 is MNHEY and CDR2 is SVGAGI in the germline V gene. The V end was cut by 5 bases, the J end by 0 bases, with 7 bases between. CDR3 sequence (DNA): TGTGCCAGCAGTATACTCGCGAACACCGGGGAGCTGTTTTTT. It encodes CASSILANTGELFF.

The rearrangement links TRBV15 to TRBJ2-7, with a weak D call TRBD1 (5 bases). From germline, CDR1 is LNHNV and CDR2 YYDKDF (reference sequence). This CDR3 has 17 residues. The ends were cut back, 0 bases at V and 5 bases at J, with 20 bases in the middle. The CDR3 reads CATSRDETIAGMNEQYF. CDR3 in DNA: TGTGCCACCAGCAGAGACGAAACGATAGCAGGGATGAACGAGCAGTACTTC.

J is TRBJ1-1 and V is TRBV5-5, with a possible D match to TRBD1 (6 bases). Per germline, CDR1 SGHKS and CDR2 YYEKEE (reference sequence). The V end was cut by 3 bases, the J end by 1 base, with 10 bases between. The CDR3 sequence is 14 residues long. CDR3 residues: CASSSGETNTEAFF. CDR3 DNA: TGTGCCAGCAGCTCAGGGGAGACGAACACTGAAGCTTTCTTT.

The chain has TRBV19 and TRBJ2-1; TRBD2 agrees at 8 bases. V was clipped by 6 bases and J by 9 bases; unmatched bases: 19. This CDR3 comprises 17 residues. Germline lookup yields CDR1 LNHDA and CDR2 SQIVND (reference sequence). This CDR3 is CASSRTSRNLGEAEQFF. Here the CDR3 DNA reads TGTGCCAGTAGCCGGACTAGCCGGAACCTGGGAGAGGCTGAGCAGTTCTTC.

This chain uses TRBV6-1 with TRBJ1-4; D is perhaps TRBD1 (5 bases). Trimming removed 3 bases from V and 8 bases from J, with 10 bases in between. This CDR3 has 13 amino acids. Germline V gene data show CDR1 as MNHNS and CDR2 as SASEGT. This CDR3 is CASSDRVREKLFF. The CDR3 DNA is TGTGCCAGCAGTGACAGGGTTCGAGAAAAACTGTTTTTT.

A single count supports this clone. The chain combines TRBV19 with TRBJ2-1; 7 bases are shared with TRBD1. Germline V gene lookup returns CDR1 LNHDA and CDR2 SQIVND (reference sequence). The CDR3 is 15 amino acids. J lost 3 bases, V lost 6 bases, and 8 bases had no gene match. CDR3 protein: CASRLKGAGYNEQFF. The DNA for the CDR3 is TGTGCCAGTAGGCTTAAGGGGGCCGGCTACAATGAGCAGTTCTTC.

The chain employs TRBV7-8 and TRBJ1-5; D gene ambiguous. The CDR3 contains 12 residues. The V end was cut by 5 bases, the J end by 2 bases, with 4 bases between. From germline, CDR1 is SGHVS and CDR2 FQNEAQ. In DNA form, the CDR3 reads TGTGCCAGCAGCGCAGGCAATCAGCCCCAGCATTTT. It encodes CASSAGNQPQHF. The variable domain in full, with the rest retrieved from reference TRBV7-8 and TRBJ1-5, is GAGVSQSPRYKVAKRGQDVALRCDPISGHVSLFWYQQALGQGPEFLTYFQNEAQLDKSGLPSDRFFAERPEGSVSTLKIQRTQQEDSAVYLCASSAGNQPQHFGDGTRLSIL.

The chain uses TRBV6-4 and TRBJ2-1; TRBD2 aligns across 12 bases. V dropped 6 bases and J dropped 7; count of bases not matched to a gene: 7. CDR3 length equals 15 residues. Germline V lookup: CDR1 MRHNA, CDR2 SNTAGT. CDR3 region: CASRETSGGPNEQFF. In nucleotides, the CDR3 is TGTGCCAGCAGAGAAACTAGCGGGGGGCCGAATGAGCAGTTCTTC.

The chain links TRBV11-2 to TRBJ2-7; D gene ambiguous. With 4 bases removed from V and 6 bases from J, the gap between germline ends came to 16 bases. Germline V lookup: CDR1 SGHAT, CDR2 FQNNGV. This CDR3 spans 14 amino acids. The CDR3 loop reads CASSSPTRMGEQYF. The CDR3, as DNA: TGTGCCAGCAGCTCCCCGACGCGGATGGGCGAGCAGTACTTC.

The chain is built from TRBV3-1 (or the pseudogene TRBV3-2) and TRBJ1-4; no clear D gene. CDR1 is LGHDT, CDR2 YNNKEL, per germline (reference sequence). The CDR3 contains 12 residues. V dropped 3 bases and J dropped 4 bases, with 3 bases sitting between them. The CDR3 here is CASSQYNEKLFF. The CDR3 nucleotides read TGTGCCAGCAGCCAGTATAATGAAAAACTGTTTTTT.

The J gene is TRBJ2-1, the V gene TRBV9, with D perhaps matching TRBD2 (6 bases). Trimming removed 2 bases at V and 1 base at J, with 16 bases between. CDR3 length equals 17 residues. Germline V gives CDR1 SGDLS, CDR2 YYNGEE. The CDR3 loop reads CASSVASGTPSYNEQFF. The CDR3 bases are TGTGCCAGCAGCGTCGCTTCCGGGACTCCATCCTACAATGAGCAGTTCTTC.

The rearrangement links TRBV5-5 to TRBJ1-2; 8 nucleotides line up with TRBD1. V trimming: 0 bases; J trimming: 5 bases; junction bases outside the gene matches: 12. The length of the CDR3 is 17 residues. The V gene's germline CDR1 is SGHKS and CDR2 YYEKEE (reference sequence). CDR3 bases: TGTGCCAGCAGCTTGGTTTATGATACAGGGGGAAGGTATGGCTACACCTTC. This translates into CASSLVYDTGGRYGYTF.

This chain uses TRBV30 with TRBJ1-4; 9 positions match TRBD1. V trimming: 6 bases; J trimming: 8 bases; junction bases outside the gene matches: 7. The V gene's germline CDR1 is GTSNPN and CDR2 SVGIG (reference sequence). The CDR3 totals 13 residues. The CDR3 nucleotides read TGTGCCTGCCTACAGGGGGCTGAAGAAAAACTGTTTTTT. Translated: CACLQGAEEKLFF.